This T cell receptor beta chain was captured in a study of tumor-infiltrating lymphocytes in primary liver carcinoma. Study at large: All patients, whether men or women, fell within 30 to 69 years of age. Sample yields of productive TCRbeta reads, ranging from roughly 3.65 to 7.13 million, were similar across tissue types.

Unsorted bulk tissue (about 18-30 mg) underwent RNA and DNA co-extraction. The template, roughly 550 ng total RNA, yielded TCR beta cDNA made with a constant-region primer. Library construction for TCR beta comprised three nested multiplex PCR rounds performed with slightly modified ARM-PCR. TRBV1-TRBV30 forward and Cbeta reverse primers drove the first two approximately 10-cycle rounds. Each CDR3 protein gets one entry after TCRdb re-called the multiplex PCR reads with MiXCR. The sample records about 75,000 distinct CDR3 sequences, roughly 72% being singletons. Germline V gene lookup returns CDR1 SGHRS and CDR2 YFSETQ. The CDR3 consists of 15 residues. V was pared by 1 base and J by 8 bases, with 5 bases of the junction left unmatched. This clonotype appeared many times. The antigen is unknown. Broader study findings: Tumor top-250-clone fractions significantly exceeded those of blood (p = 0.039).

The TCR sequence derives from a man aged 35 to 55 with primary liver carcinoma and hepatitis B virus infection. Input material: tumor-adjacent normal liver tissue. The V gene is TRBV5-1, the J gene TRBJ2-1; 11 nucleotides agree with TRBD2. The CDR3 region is CASSLTSGSGDEQFF. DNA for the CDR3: TGCGCCAGCAGCTTGACTAGCGGGAGTGGTGATGAGCAGTTCTTC.